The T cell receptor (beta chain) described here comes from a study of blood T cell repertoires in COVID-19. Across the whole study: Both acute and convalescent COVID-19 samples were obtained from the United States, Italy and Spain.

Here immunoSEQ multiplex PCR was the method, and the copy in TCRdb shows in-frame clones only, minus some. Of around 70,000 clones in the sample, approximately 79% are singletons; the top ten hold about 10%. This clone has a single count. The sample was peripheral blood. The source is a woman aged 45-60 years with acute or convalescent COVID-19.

The CDR3 spells CSASSPTSGKGNEQFF. For the CDR3, the DNA is TGCAGTGCTAGTTCCCCGACTAGCGGGAAAGGCAATGAGCAGTTCTTC. This chain uses TRBV20-1 with TRBJ2-1, with TRBD2 matching over 11 bases. Losses at the gene ends were 3 bases for V and 6 bases for J; bases not matched to a gene: 10. Germline V CDR1 and CDR2: DFQATT, SNEGSKA (reference sequence). The CDR3 contains 16 residues.